The 2 T cell receptor beta chains given below trace back to one sample, sequenced in a study of blood T cell repertoires in COVID-19. This table comes from immunoSEQ multiplex PCR, and its TCRdb copy is limited to in-frame clones, with some not included. The repertoire holds about 380,000 clones, with about 87% as singletons. The sample was PBMCs or T cells enriched from blood (not recorded which). These receptors originate from a man younger than 40 who had recovered from COVID-19.

The chain couples TRBV9 to TRBJ2-5, with 12 bases lining up with TRBD2. This CDR3 comprises 15 residues. V trimming: 4 bases; J trimming: 4 bases; junction bases outside the gene matches: 5. Germline V gene sequence: CDR1 SGDLS, CDR2 YYNGEE. The CDR3 spells CASSSSGGASETQYF. For the CDR3, the DNA is TGTGCCAGCAGCTCTAGCGGGGGGGCCTCAGAGACCCAGTACTTC.

This CDR3 reads CASSHPPAESSISGNTIYF. CDR3 DNA: TGTGCCAGCAGCCATCCCCCGGCGGAGTCCTCCATCTCTGGAAACACCATATATTTT. The genes are TRBV4-2 and TRBJ1-3; D unresolved. V lost 3 bases, J lost 0 bases, and 21 bases lay in between. Per the germline V gene, CDR1 is LGHNA and CDR2 is YNFKEQ. This CDR3 has 19 amino acids.